Below are 11 T cell receptor beta chains sequenced from a single sample in a study of Ad26.COV2.S vaccination and SARS-CoV-2 variants. Data came from immunoSEQ multiplex PCR; TCRdb stores just in-frame clones and leaves some out. The profile covers more than 300,000 clones, with about 82% appearing a single time and approximately 2% taken by the ten largest. Treatment defined: 15 to 20 received Ad26.COV2.S at low or high dose, single or two shots; 5 received placebo; per-sample allocation not given. After the first vaccine or placebo injection, samples were drawn on day 63. Sequencing was performed on peripheral blood, taken in a trial of Ad26.COV2.S vaccine versus placebo. All receptors derive from a person aged 18-65 years who received the Ad26.COV2.S COVID-19 vaccine or a placebo.

J is TRBJ1-2 and V is TRBV3-1 (or the pseudogene TRBV3-2), with D possibly matching TRBD1 (5 bases). The CDR3 is 14 amino acids. The V end lost 0 bases, the J end lost 5 bases, and 10 bases lay between the germline ends. CDR1 LGHDT and CDR2 YNNKEL come from the germline V gene (reference sequence). The CDR3: CASSQDMGEYGYTF. In nucleotides, the CDR3 is TGTGCCAGCAGCCAAGATATGGGGGAGTATGGCTACACCTTC.

The chain uses TRBV18 and TRBJ1-1; D call uncertain. Deletions cut 6 bases from V and 0 bases from J, with 8 bases between. The CDR3 runs to 13 residues. Germline V gene sequence: CDR1 KGHSH, CDR2 LQKENI. The CDR3 DNA sequence: TGTGCCAGCTCCCTACAAATGAACACTGAAGCTTTCTTT. This encodes CASSLQMNTEAFF.

The chain has TRBV7-2 and TRBJ1-6; D not certain. Germline CDR1 and CDR2: SGHTA and FQGNSA. The V and J ends lost 3 bases and 4 bases respectively, with 13 bases between them. This CDR3 comprises 16 residues. CDR3 bases: TGTGCCAGCAGCTTCACCTCGGGGAGTTATAATTCACCCCTCCACTTT. Its translation is CASSFTSGSYNSPLHF. Complete variable domain (other parts from reference TRBV7-2 and TRBJ1-6): GAGVSQSPSNKVTEKGKDVELRCDPISGHTALYWYRQSLGQGLEFLIYFQGNSAPDKSGLPSDRFSAERTGGSVSTLTIQRTQQEDSAVYLCASSFTSGSYNSPLHFGNGTRLTVT.

This sequence joins TRBV5-1 and TRBJ1-1, with 7 bases matching TRBD1. Looked up from germline, CDR1 is SGHRS and CDR2 is YFSETQ. The V gene end was trimmed by 7 bases and the J gene end by 4 bases; junction bases not matched to a gene: 10. The CDR3 covers 14 residues. The CDR3 loop reads CASGSRGFGTEAFF. The CDR3 DNA reads as TGCGCCAGCGGATCCAGGGGGTTCGGCACTGAAGCTTTCTTT.

The CDR3 loop is CASSQVPSGNTIYF. CDR3 nucleotide sequence: TGTGCCAGTAGTCAGGTACCCTCTGGAAACACCATATATTTT. The chain has TRBV19 and TRBJ1-3; D unresolved. CDR3 size: 14 residues. Per germline, CDR1 LNHDA and CDR2 SQIVND (reference sequence). The V and J ends lost 5 bases and 0 bases respectively, with 8 bases between them.

J is TRBJ2-5 and V is TRBV9; tentative D call: TRBD1 (5 bases). The CDR3 spans 15 residues. The ends were cut back, 3 bases at V and 5 bases at J, with 17 bases in the middle. Germline-derived CDR1 and CDR2 are SGDLS and YYNGEE. CDR3 coding DNA: TGTGCCAGCAGCGACCTTTCGACAGTGGGTGAGACCCAGTACTTC. Its translation is CASSDLSTVGETQYF.

This clone was observed once. CDR3 nucleotide sequence: TGTGCCAGTAGTATTAGCGGGGGGGCCTACAATGAGCAGTTCTTC. Amino acids: CASSISGGAYNEQFF. The chain is built from TRBV19 and TRBJ2-1; TRBD2 agrees at 11 bases. The CDR3 contains 15 residues. After removal of 3 bases from V and 2 bases from J, the junction contained 0 bases not matched to a gene. Germline CDR1 and CDR2: LNHDA and SQIVND (reference sequence).

On this clone: A read error may account for a junction end that differs from germline. The chain combines TRBV7-7 with TRBJ2-2; 12 nucleotides match TRBD1. CDR3 length equals 16 residues. Looked up from germline, CDR1 is SSHAT and CDR2 is FNYEAQ (reference sequence). CDR3 sequence: CASSLGTGGRTGELFF. The CDR3, as DNA: TGTGCTAGCAGCTTAGGGACAGGGGGCCGCACCGGGGAGCTGTTTTTT.

The V and J genes are TRBV9 and TRBJ1-1, with 7 bases fitting TRBD1. Germline V gene sequence: CDR1 SGDLS, CDR2 YYNGEE. This CDR3 has 14 residues. The V segment lost 1 base and the J segment 0 bases; nucleotides outside the gene matches: 0. CDR3: CASSVTGVNTEAFF. CDR3 nucleotides: TGTGCCAGCAGCGTAACAGGGGTGAACACTGAAGCTTTCTTT.

This chain uses TRBV7-9 with TRBJ2-1, with D tentatively TRBD2 (5 bases). Trimming removed 1 base from V and 1 base from J, with 11 bases in between. Germline CDR1 is SEHNR and CDR2 is FQNEAQ (reference sequence). This CDR3 contains 16 residues. In nucleotides, the CDR3 is TGTGCCAGCAGCTTAGAGCGGAGTACATCCTACAATGAGCAGTTCTTC. It encodes CASSLERSTSYNEQFF.

This chain uses TRBV20-1 with TRBJ1-2; D is ambiguous. The V gene's germline CDR1 is DFQATT and CDR2 SNEGSKA (reference sequence). V lost 3 bases, J lost 1 base, and 15 bases lay in between. CDR3 length: 15 residues. The CDR3 here is CSASSSKRGNYGYTF. The CDR3, as DNA: TGCAGTGCTAGTTCGTCCAAGCGCGGTAACTATGGCTACACCTTC.